The T cell receptor beta chain described here comes from a study of shared clonotypes between healthy human individuals. Study-level points and caveats: A generally larger estimated richness was seen in naive subsets than in memory subsets. Sharing across several donors was seen in 4% to 5.5% of naive CD4 clonotypes. Clonotypes which were not shared had lower generation probabilities than clonotypes that all four donors shared.

Notes on this clone: Antigen unknown.

V dropped 2 bases and J dropped 5 bases, with 10 bases sitting between them. The CDR3 is 15 residues long. CDR1 is SGHTA and CDR2 is FQGTGA in the germline V gene. Clones were read by immunoSEQ multiplex PCR, and TCRdb kept only the in-frame ones, dropping some. The table includes more than 2,000,000 clones, approximately 90% detected once. This receptor was taken from a man in his late teens or twenties in good health. The chain recombines TRBV7-3 with TRBJ1-6, with a weak D call TRBD1 (5 bases). Sequenced input: naive CD4+ T cells sorted from blood. Subset: CD45RA+ positively selected. Here the CDR3 reads CASSLGDRDNSPLHF. CDR3 bases: TGTGCCAGCAGCTTAGGTGACAGAGATAATTCACCCCTCCACTTT.